The rows below give T cell receptor beta chains drawn from one sample of a study of cytomegalovirus exposure and HLA in healthy donors. Sequencing was performed with immunoSEQ multiplex PCR; in TCRdb, only in-frame clones are kept and a portion is missing. The table shows hundreds of thousands of clones, with approximately 87% occurring only once. Sequenced: PBMCs. Receptors originate from a woman aged 18-29 years in good health and CMV-seronegative. CDR3s include the opening cysteine and the closing phenylalanine or tryptophan. Each record gives: D gene, clone size, J gene, V gene, CDR3 protein, CDR3 DNA. D genes are given only for firm matches. Clone size is shown for a subset of rows, as once, few, many or a class of expanded clone.

d_call: .
clone_size: .
j_call: TRBJ1-2
v_call: TRBV19
cdr3_aa: CASSIGGRYGYTF
cdr3_nt: TGTGCCAGTAGTATCGGGGGTCGTTATGGCTACACCTTC

d_call: .
clone_size: once
j_call: TRBJ2-7
v_call: TRBV10-2
cdr3_aa: CASSEPGGAVAYEQYF
cdr3_nt: TGCGCCAGCAGTGAGCCTGGAGGGGCGGTTGCCTACGAGCAGTACTTC

d_call: .
clone_size: .
j_call: TRBJ1-5
v_call: TRBV19
cdr3_aa: CASSTQGGQPQHF
cdr3_nt: TGTGCCAGTAGTACCCAGGGCGGGCAGCCCCAGCATTTT

d_call: TRBD2
clone_size: .
j_call: TRBJ2-7
v_call: TRBV6-5
cdr3_aa: CASSLSGSSYEQYF
cdr3_nt: TGTGCCAGCAGTTTGAGCGGGAGCTCCTACGAGCAGTACTTC

d_call: TRBD2
clone_size: .
j_call: TRBJ2-1
v_call: TRBV28
cdr3_aa: CASSSPLAGVYNEQFF
cdr3_nt: TGTGCCAGCAGTTCCCCACTAGCGGGAGTCTACAATGAGCAGTTCTTC

d_call: .
clone_size: few
j_call: TRBJ2-4
v_call: TRBV30
cdr3_aa: CAWSVGDTIQYF
cdr3_nt: TGTGCCTGGAGTGTAGGGGATACCATTCAGTACTTC

d_call: TRBD1
clone_size: .
j_call: TRBJ2-1
v_call: TRBV6-6
cdr3_aa: CASSYSAGQGEGFF
cdr3_nt: TGTGCCAGCAGTTACTCGGCGGGACAGGGAGAGGGGTTCTTC

d_call: .
clone_size: .
j_call: TRBJ1-1
v_call: TRBV5-4
cdr3_aa: CASSLGLGTEAFF
cdr3_nt: TGTGCCAGCAGCTTGGGTCTGGGGACTGAAGCTTTCTTT

d_call: .
clone_size: .
j_call: TRBJ2-1
v_call: TRBV9
cdr3_aa: CASSPLEIAYNEQFF
cdr3_nt: TGTGCCAGCAGCCCTCTGGAGATCGCCTACAATGAGCAGTTCTTC

d_call: .
clone_size: few
j_call: TRBJ1-1
v_call: TRBV6-1
cdr3_aa: CASSDGPYTEAFF
cdr3_nt: TGTGCCAGCAGTGATGGGCCCTACACTGAAGCTTTCTTT

d_call: .
clone_size: .
j_call: TRBJ2-3
v_call: TRBV4-1
cdr3_aa: CASSQPDGSTDTQYF
cdr3_nt: TGCGCCAGCAGCCAACCCGATGGAAGCACAGATACGCAGTATTTT

d_call: TRBD2
clone_size: many
j_call: TRBJ2-1
v_call: TRBV7-3
cdr3_aa: CASSSTSGGYNEQFF
cdr3_nt: TGTGCCAGCTCCTCTACTAGCGGGGGATACAATGAGCAGTTCTTC

d_call: TRBD1
clone_size: few
j_call: TRBJ1-5
v_call: TRBV11-2
cdr3_aa: CASSSQGDQPQHF
cdr3_nt: TGTGCCAGCAGCTCACAGGGGGATCAGCCCCAGCATTTT

d_call: .
clone_size: .
j_call: TRBJ2-7
v_call: TRBV7-3
cdr3_aa: CASSLMAANYEQYF
cdr3_nt: TGTGCCAGCAGCTTAATGGCTGCGAACTACGAGCAGTACTTC

d_call: TRBD1
clone_size: .
j_call: TRBJ1-1
v_call: TRBV27
cdr3_aa: CASSADRGRMNTEAFF
cdr3_nt: TGTGCCAGCAGTGCCGACAGGGGCAGAATGAACACTGAAGCTTTCTTT